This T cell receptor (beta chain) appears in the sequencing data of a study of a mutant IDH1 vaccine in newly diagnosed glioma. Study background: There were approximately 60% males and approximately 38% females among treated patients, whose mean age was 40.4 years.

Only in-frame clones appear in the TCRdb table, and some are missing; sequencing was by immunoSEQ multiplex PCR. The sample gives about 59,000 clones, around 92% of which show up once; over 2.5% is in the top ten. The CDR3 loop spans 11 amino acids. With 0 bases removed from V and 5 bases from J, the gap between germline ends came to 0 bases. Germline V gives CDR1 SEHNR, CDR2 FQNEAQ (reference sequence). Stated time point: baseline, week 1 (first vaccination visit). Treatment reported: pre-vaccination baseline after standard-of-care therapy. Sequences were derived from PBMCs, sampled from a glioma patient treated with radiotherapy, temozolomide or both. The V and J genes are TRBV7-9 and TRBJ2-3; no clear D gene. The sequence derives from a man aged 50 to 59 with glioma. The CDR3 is CASSLADTQYF. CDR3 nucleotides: TGTGCCAGCAGCTTAGCAGATACGCAGTATTTT.